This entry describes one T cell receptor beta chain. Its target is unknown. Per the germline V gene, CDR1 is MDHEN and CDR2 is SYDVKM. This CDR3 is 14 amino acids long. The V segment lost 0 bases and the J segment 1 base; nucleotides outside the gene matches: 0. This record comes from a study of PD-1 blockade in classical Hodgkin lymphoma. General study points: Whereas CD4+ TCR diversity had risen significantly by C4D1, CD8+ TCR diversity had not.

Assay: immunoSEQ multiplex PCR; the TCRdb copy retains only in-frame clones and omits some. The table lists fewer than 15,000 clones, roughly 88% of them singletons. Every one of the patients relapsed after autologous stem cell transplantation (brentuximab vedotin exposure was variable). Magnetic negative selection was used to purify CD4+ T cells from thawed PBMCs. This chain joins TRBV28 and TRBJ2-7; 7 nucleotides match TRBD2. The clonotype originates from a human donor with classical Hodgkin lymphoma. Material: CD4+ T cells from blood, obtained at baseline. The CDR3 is CASSLWGGSYEQYF. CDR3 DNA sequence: TGTGCCAGCAGTTTATGGGGGGGGTCCTACGAGCAGTACTTC.